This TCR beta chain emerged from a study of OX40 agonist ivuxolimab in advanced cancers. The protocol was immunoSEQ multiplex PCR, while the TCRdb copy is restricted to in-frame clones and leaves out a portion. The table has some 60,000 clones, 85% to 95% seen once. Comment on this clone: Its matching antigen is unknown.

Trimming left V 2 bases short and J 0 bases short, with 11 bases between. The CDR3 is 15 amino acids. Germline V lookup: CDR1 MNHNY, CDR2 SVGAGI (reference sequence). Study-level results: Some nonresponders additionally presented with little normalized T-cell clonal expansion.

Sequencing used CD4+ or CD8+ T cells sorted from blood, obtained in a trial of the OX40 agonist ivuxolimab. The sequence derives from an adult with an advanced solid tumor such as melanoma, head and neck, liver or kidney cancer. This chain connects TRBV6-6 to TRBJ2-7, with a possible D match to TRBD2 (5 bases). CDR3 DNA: TGTGCCAGCAGTTACCTTTCTGACTACTCCTACGAGCAGTACTTC. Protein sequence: CASSYLSDYSYEQYF.